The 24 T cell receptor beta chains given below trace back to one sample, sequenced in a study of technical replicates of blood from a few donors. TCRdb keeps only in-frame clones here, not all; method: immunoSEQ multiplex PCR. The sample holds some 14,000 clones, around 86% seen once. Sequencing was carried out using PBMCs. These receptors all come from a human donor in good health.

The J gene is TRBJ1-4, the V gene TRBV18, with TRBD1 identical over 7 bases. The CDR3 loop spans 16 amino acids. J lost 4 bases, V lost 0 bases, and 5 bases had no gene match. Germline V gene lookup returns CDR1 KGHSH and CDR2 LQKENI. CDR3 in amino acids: CASSPPGTDLNEKLFF. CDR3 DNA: TGTGCCAGCTCACCACCGGGGACAGATCTTAATGAAAAACTGTTTTTT.

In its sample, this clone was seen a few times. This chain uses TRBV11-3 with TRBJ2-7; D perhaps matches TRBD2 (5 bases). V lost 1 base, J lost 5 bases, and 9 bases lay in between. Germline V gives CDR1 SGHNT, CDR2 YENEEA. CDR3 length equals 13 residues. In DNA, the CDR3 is TGTGCCAGCAGCTTAGGTGGGGAGAACGAGCAGTACTTC. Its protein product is CASSLGGENEQYF.

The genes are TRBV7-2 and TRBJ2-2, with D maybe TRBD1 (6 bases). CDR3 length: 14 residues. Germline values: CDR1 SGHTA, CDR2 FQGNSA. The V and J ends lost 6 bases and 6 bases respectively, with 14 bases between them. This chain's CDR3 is CASRYDRRSGELFF. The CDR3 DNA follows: TGTGCCAGCAGATATGACAGGAGGTCCGGGGAGCTGTTTTTT.

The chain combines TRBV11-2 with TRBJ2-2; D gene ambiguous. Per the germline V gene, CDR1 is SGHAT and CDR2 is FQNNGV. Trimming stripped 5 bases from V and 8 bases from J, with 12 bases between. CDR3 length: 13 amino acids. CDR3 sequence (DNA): TGTGCCAGCAGCCCGTATTCAACAGGGGAGCTGTTTTTT. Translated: CASSPYSTGELFF.

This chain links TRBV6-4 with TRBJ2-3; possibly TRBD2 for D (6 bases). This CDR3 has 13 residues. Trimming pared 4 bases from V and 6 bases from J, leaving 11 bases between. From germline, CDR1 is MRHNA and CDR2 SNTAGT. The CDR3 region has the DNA TGTGCCAGCAGTGGGCAGGCGGGGGATACGCAGTATTTT. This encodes CASSGQAGDTQYF.

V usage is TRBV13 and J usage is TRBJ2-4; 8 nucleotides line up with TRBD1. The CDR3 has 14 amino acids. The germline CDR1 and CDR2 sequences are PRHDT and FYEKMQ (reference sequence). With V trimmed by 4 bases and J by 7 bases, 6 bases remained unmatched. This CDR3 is CASSSGQGVNIQYF. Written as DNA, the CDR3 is TGTGCCAGCAGCTCAGGACAGGGAGTGAACATTCAGTACTTC.

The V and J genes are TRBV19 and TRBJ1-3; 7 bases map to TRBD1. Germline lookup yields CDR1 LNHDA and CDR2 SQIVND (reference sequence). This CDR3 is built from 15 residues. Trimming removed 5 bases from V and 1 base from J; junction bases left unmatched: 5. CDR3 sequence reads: CASSFIQGSGNTIYF. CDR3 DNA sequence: TGTGCCAGTAGTTTCATACAGGGGTCTGGAAACACCATATATTTT.

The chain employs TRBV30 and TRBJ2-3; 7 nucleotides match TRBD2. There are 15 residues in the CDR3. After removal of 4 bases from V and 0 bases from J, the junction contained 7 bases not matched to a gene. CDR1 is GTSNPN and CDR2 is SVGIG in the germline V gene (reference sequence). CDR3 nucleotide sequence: TGTGCCTGGACCCGGGGTAGCGGGAGCACAGATACGCAGTATTTT. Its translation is CAWTRGSGSTDTQYF.

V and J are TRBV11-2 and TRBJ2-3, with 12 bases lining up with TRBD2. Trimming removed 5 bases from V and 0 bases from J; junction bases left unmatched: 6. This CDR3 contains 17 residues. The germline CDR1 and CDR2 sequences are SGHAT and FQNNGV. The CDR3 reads CASSRSGLAGSTDTQYF. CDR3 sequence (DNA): TGTGCCAGCAGCCGATCTGGACTAGCGGGGAGCACAGATACGCAGTATTTT.

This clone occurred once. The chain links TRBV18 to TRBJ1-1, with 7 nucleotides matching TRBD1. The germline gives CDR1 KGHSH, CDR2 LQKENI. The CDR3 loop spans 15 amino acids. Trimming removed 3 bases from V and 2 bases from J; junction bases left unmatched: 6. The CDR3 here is CASSPPGQFNTEAFF. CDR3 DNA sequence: TGTGCCAGCTCACCCCCGGGACAGTTCAACACTGAAGCTTTCTTT.

CDR3 nucleotides: TGTGCCAGCAGCTTAGTTCGGGGAGAAGCAGATACGCAGTATTTT. This codes for CASSLVRGEADTQYF. The chain recombines TRBV11-2 with TRBJ2-3; D might be TRBD2 (5 bases). Germline V gene lookup returns CDR1 SGHAT and CDR2 FQNNGV. The CDR3 loop spans 15 amino acids. V dropped 1 base and J dropped 4 bases, with 12 bases sitting between them.

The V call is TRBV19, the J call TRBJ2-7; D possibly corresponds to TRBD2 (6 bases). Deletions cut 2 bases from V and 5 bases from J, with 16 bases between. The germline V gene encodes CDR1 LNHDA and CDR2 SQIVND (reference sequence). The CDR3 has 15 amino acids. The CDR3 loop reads CASSISLELAHEQYF. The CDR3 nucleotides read TGTGCCAGTAGTATAAGCCTGGAACTAGCCCACGAGCAGTACTTC.

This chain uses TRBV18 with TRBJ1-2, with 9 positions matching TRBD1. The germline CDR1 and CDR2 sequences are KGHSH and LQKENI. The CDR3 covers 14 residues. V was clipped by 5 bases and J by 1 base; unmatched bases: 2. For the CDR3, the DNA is TGTGCCAGCTCAACGGACAGGGGTAACTATGGCTACACCTTC. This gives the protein CASSTDRGNYGYTF.

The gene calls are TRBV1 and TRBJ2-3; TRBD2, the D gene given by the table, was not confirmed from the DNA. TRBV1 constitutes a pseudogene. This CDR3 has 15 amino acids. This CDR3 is CTSSLAGGPTDTQYF. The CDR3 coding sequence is TGCACCAGCAGCCTAGCGGGAGGGCCCACAGATACGCAGTATTTT.

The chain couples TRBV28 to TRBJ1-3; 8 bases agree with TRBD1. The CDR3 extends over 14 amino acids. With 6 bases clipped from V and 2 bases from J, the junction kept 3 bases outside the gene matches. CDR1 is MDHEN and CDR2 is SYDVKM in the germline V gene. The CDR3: CASRLTGAGNTIYF. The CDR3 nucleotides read TGTGCCAGCAGACTGACAGGGGCTGGAAACACCATATATTTT.

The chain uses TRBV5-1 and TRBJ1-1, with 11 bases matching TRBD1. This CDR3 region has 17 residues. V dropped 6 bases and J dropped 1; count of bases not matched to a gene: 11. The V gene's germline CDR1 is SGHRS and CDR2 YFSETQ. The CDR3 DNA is TGCGCCAGCACCCCCGGGACAGGGGGTGCGTGGAACACTGAAGCTTTCTTT. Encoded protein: CASTPGTGGAWNTEAFF. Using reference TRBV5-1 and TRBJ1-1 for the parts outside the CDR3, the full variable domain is KAGVTQTPRYLIKTRGQQVTLSCSPISGHRSVSWYQQTPGQGLQFLFEYFSETQRNKGNFPGRFSGRQFSNSRSEMNVSTLELGDSALYLCASTPGTGGAWNTEAFFGQGTRLTVV.

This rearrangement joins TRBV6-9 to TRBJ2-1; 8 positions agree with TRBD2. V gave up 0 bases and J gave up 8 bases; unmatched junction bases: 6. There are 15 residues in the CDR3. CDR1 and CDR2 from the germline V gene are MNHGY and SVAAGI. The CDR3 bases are TGTGCCAGCAGTTATTCCGGGACTAGGAAAGATGAGCAGTTCTTC. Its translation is CASSYSGTRKDEQFF.

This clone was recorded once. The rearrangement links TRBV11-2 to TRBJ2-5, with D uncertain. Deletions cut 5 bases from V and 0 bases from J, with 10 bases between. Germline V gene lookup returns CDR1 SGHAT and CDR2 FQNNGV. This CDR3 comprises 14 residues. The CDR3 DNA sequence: TGTGCCAGCAGCCCCGGTCTGGACCAAGAGACCCAGTACTTC. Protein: CASSPGLDQETQYF.

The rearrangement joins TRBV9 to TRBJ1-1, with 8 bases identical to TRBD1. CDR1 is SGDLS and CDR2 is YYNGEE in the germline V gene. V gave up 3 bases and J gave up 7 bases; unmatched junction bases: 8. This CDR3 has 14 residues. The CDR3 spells CASSARDRLFEAFF. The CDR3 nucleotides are TGTGCCAGCAGCGCCCGGGACAGGTTGTTTGAAGCTTTCTTT.

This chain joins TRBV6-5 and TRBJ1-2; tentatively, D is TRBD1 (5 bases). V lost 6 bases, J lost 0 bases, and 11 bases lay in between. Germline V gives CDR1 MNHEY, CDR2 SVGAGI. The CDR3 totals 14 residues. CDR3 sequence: CASRTETANYGYTF. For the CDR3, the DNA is TGTGCCAGCAGAACCGAGACAGCTAACTATGGCTACACCTTC.

The CDR3 loop is CASSLLGSYYNEQFF. Written as DNA, the CDR3 is TGTGCCAGCAGTTTACTCGGGTCTTACTACAATGAGCAGTTCTTC. The chain links TRBV27 to TRBJ2-1; D gene unclear. Germline V CDR1 and CDR2: MNHEY, SMNVEV (reference sequence). This CDR3 spans 15 amino acids. The V end lost 2 bases, the J end lost 3 bases, and 11 bases lay between the germline ends.

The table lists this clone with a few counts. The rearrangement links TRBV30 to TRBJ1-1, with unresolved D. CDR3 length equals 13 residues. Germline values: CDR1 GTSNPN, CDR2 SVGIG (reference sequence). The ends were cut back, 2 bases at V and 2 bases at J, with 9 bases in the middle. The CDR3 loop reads CAWSIDTNTEAFF. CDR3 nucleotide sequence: TGTGCCTGGAGTATCGACACTAACACTGAAGCTTTCTTT.

Written as DNA, the CDR3 is TGTGCCAGCAGTTTGTGGGGACTAGCGGAATCACTCCTGACTAGCACAGATACGCAGTATTTT. Translation gives CASSLWGLAESLLTSTDTQYF. V usage is TRBV27 and J usage is TRBJ2-3; 11 positions match TRBD2. From germline, CDR1 is MNHEY and CDR2 SMNVEV (reference sequence). V lost 3 bases, J lost 0 bases, and 17 bases stayed unmatched. The CDR3 contains 21 residues.

CDR3 residues: CASSVDRPDTQYF. DNA of the CDR3: TGTGCCAGCAGCGTGGACAGGCCAGATACGCAGTATTTT. This chain joins TRBV5-6 and TRBJ2-3; TRBD1 aligns across 7 bases. Germline lookup yields CDR1 SGHDT and CDR2 YYEEEE. The CDR3 is 13 amino acids. The V gene end was trimmed by 4 bases and the J gene end by 4 bases; junction bases not matched to a gene: 3.